A single T cell receptor (beta chain) is shown here with its context. Its antigen remains undetermined. No base quality information exists; no much larger clone differs at one position. For this chain, trimming is 3 bases at the V end and 5 bases at the J end, and the number of junction bases without a gene match is 8. The CDR3 covers 16 residues, taking in both the cysteine and the phenylalanine. Just CDR3 DNA is preserved here, 48 bases in frame from base 1. CDR1 and CDR2 were assigned from the germline V gene as LGHNA and YSLEER. TCRbeta CDR3 regions were sequenced with the immunoSEQ Assay. After extraction, genomic DNA underwent amplification by bias-controlled multiplex PCR, followed by high-throughput sequencing. The original pipeline was this. To quantify the absolute abundance of each unique TCRbeta CDR3 region, sequences were collapsed and filtered. T cell fraction was estimated by normalizing TCRbeta template counts to usable DNA, which was measured by amplifying reference genes present in all nucleated cells. Repertoire TCRs were annotated as SARS-CoV-2-specific by exact matching of V gene, CDR3 amino acid sequence and J gene to a known reactive TCR set. The reference SARS-CoV-2 TCR set came from MIRA and was filtered for enrichment in COVID-19-positive ImmuneCODE repertoires, removing public or cross-reactive TCRs. Using the MIRA antigens, annotated TCRs were further analysed by specific ORF or by position within an ORF. Breadth was defined as the number of annotated unique rearrangements divided by the total number of unique productive rearrangements, and depth was defined as the summed frequency of the annotated unique rearrangements. Group comparisons of TCR breadth used two-sided Wilcoxon rank-sum tests. Entries here come from immuneACCESS through TCRdb and include only in-frame sequences with V and J called. Some clones fail to appear in such tables; in the studies checked, an unresolved V gene covers under half of the shortfall, and the cause of the remainder is unknown. The V and J calls and the clone size are those of that table, but D and trimming were determined from the DNA. A total of about 430,000 clones appear in this sample, around nine tenths of them only once. 10% to 15% of the sample is taken by the ten largest.

The sample's treatment or condition, from its label and the paper: around 19 received Ad26.COV2.S at low or high dose, single or two shots; 5 received placebo; per-sample allocation not given. Repertoires of vaccine and placebo recipients were sequenced from samples collected on day 63 after the first injection. Between 29 July and 7 August 2020, Cohort 1b enrolled 25 adults aged 18-55 years at one site in Boston, USA. Ad26.COV2.S was a replication-incompetent adenovirus type 26 vector that expressed a prefusion-stabilized SARS-CoV-2 spike protein derived from the original Wuhan strain. This sample was taken from a study of Ad26.COV2.S vaccination and SARS-CoV-2 variants (dated by TCRdb to the early 2020s). Regarding the research as a whole: Donors in the vaccine arm were drawn from COV1001, a phase I-IIa trial of Ad26.COV2.S in healthy adults that was multicentre, randomized, double-blind and placebo-controlled. Trial participants were randomized into five groups of five, in which low-dose or high-dose Ad26.COV2.S was given once or twice, or placebo was given on both occasions. TCRbeta repertoire sequencing served as the tool for gauging how specific and how broad the SARS-CoV-2-reactive T cell receptors were following Ad26.COV2.S vaccination. Ad26.COV2.S was administered intramuscularly at 5 x 10^10 or 1 x 10^11 viral particles, either as a single shot or as two shots given 56 days apart. A total of roughly 32 samples were included in the TCR-sequenced set, comprising roughly 19 Ad26.COV2.S vaccine recipients, 5 placebo recipients and 8 SARS-CoV-2 convalescent individuals. Investigators did not know the trial group allocation while performing experiments and assessing outcomes. Overall results and qualifications from the work: Substantial breadth of spike-specific CD8+ and CD4+ T cell responses was reported after vaccination. Compared with placebo recipients, Ad26.COV2.S recipients showed higher spike-specific TCR breadth (P = 0.0014). Comparable non-spike TCR breadth was observed between vaccine and placebo recipients, consistent with only spike being contained in the vaccine. It was noted by the authors that total T cell responses may have been underestimated by the TCR breadth and depth analyses. The study was not powered to compare responses between vaccine doses or regimens.

The sequence was collected from a person between 18 and 65 years old who received the Ad26.COV2.S COVID-19 vaccine or a placebo. The sequencing used peripheral blood, collected in a trial of Ad26.COV2.S vaccine versus placebo. The chain couples TRBV4-3 to TRBJ2-2; 8 middle bases align to TRBD1. The DNA reads TGCGCCAGCAGCCACTCAGTAACAGGGGGGACCGGGGAGCTGTTTTTT. Translated, this gives CASSHSVTGGTGELFF.